This TCR beta chain was recovered during a study of blood T cell repertoires in COVID-19. Study in general: PBMCs, B-cell-depleted T cells, or T cells were the source of the cDNA or gDNA that made up the material.

How the authors handled the data: Amplification from reference gene primers served as the basis for estimated nucleated cell counts. This table comes from immunoSEQ multiplex PCR, and its TCRdb copy is limited to in-frame clones, with some not included. V and J calls and clone size are those listed in that table; D and trimming were worked out from the DNA. The sample has approximately 140,000 clones, about 90% seen once. Germline loops: CDR1 MGHRA, CDR2 YSYEKL. V dropped 3 bases and J dropped 5 bases, with 17 bases sitting between them. The CDR3 sequence is 17 residues long. This study enrolled people aged 18 to 89 from approximately 24 US geographic areas. A PCR-confirmed or clinician-diagnosed COVID-19 case had contacted exposed participants within 2 weeks of entry.

The sequenced material came from PBMCs or T cells enriched from blood (not recorded which). This chain joins TRBV4-1 and TRBJ1-6; possible D gene TRBD1, 6 bases. This receptor was identified in a woman in her thirties or forties who had been exposed to COVID-19. The CDR3 DNA is TGCGCCAGCAGCCAGGAAAGCCGGACAGAAGATAATTCACCCCTCCACTTT. Its protein is CASSQESRTEDNSPLHF.